Listed below are T cell receptor beta chains from one sample, sequenced in a study of beta chain features in type 1 diabetes. Profiling relied on immunoSEQ multiplex PCR, and the TCRdb table lists in-frame clones only, not all of them. This table holds 280,000 or so clones, 15% found once. The specimen was naive CD4+ T cells from blood. These receptors were obtained from a man aged 18 to 29 with type 1 diabetes. CDR3s include the opening cysteine and the closing phenylalanine or tryptophan. D genes are given only for firm matches. The size entry is marked missing in some rows and otherwise reads once, few, many or a size class.

TRBV5-1	NA	TRBJ1-4	NA	TGCGCCAGCAGCCAGGACGGACTACCCGGGAATGAAAAACTGTTTTTT	CASSQDGLPGNEKLFF
TRBV11-2	TRBD1	TRBJ2-7	NA	TGTGCCAGCAGCTCTCGGGACAAGGGGGCGGCGATGGAGCAGTACTTC	CASSSRDKGAAMEQYF
TRBV5-1	TRBD2	TRBJ2-3	NA	TGCGCCAGCAGCTTTAGCGGGGGGCACACAGATACGCAGTATTTT	CASSFSGGHTDTQYF
TRBV11-2	NA	TRBJ2-1	NA	TGTGCCAGCAGCTTCTCAGAGGTTGGCGGCTTCGGGCAGTTCTTC	CASSFSEVGGFGQFF
TRBV28	NA	TRBJ1-2	NA	TGTGCCAGCAGTGTACAGGGAGTGGCTGGCTACACCTTC	CASSVQGVAGYTF
TRBV7-2	NA	TRBJ1-4	few	TGTGCCAGCAGCTCATCCAGAGGGCAGGGGGAAAAACTGTTTTTT	CASSSSRGQGEKLFF
TRBV23-1	NA	TRBJ1-1	NA	TGCGCCAGCAGTCACGGGACACCCAACACTGAAGCTTTCTTT	CASSHGTPNTEAFF
TRBV20-1	NA	TRBJ1-2	NA	TGCAGTGCTTATAACTATGGCTACACCTTC	CSAYNYGYTF
TRBV2	NA	TRBJ1-1	few	TGTGCCAGCACAGGGGTGAGGGAAGCTTTCTTT	CASTGVREAFF
TRBV4-1	NA	TRBJ1-5	few	TGCGCCAGCAGCCAAGATGGGAAGGGGCTTTACCAGCCCCAGCATTTT	CASSQDGKGLYQPQHF
TRBV5-1	NA	TRBJ1-4	NA	TGCGCCAGCAGCTCGACAGCAACTAATGAAAAACTGTTTTTT	CASSSTATNEKLFF
TRBV7-2	NA	TRBJ2-1	NA	TGTGCCAGCAGCTTACGGCAGGGTGGAAATGAGCAGTTCTTC	CASSLRQGGNEQFF
TRBV6-5	TRBD1	TRBJ2-2	few	TGTGCCAGCAGTTACTTTCAGGGGGCAACCGGGGAGCTGTTTTTT	CASSYFQGATGELFF
TRBV29-1	TRBD1	TRBJ2-7	few	TGCAGCGTCCTACAGGCAGGGGGCAGGTACGAGCAGTACTTC	CSVLQAGGRYEQYF
TRBV7-2	NA	TRBJ2-3	NA	TGTGCCAGCAGCTTAGTAGGGGGAGATACGCAGTATTTT	CASSLVGGDTQYF
TRBV7-9	NA	TRBJ2-1	NA	TGTGCCAGCAGCTTATTCTCGTGGGACTCGAGGGACAATGAGCAGTTCTTC	CASSLFSWDSRDNEQFF
TRBV10-2	TRBD2	TRBJ2-1	NA	TGCGCCAGCAGTTGGCGGGGGACGTACAATGAGCAGTTCTTC	CASSWRGTYNEQFF
TRBV4-3	TRBD1	TRBJ1-2	few	TGCGCCAGCAGCCATGGGACAGGGGGCAGTGGCTACACCTTC	CASSHGTGGSGYTF
TRBV19	NA	TRBJ2-1	NA	TGTGCCAGTAGTACCCGGGACTCAAAATACAATGAGCAGTTCTTC	CASSTRDSKYNEQFF
TRBV7-9	NA	TRBJ2-5	NA	TGTGCCAGCAGCTTAGGAACTATCGGGACCCAGTACTTC	CASSLGTIGTQYF
TRBV18	NA	TRBJ1-2	NA	TGTGCCAGCTCACCAGGGGAGGAGTATGGCTACACCTTC	CASSPGEEYGYTF
TRBV28	NA	TRBJ1-1	NA	TGTGCCAGCAGTTTGCTAGGTACCGAAGCTTTCTTT	CASSLLGTEAFF
TRBV6-5	TRBD2	TRBJ2-7	NA	TGTGCCAGCAGTTACGCGGCTAGCGGGAGCTACGAGCAGTACTTC	CASSYAASGSYEQYF
TRBV18	NA	TRBJ1-1	NA	TGTGCCAGCTCACCAACAGATCTGAACACTGAAGCTTTCTTT	CASSPTDLNTEAFF
TRBV19	TRBD1	TRBJ2-1	NA	TGTGCCAGTAGAGGCAGGGGGCTAGACAATGAGCAGTTCTTC	CASRGRGLDNEQFF
TRBV11-2	TRBD2	TRBJ2-7	NA	TGTGCCAGCAGCTTAGTCGGGGGGGCCCCGATCTTC	CASSLVGGAPIF
TRBV27	TRBD2	TRBJ2-1	NA	TGTGCCAGCAGTTACGGATCTCGGACTAGCGGGAGTTCCTACAATGAGCAGTTCTTC	CASSYGSRTSGSSYNEQFF
TRBV2	TRBD1	TRBJ2-2	NA	TGTGCCAGCACGCAGGCAGGGGGCCGGAACACCGGGGAGCTGTTTTTT	CASTQAGGRNTGELFF
TRBV6-6	TRBD1	TRBJ1-3	NA	TGTGCCAGCAGTGACAGGGGAGTCAACACCATATATTTT	CASSDRGVNTIYF
TRBV29-1	NA	TRBJ2-7	NA	TGCAGCGTTGACCGGGGAGGGGGGTCCTACGAGCAGTACTTC	CSVDRGGGSYEQYF
TRBV28	TRBD2	TRBJ2-3	few	TGTGCCAGCAACATTCCGGCGGGAGCAGGAACAGATACGCAGTATTTT	CASNIPAGAGTDTQYF
TRBV27	NA	TRBJ1-5	NA	TGTGCCAGCAGTTCGAATGGGGGGGCAGGGGGCAATCAGCCCCAGCATTTT	CASSSNGGAGGNQPQHF
TRBV2	NA	TRBJ2-5	few	TGTGCCAGCAGAGGAGGTGGAGAGACCCAGTACTTC	CASRGGGETQYF
TRBV25-1	TRBD2	TRBJ2-7	NA	TGTGCCAGCAGTATCGTGACTAGCGGATACTCCTACGAGCAGTACTTC	CASSIVTSGYSYEQYF
TRBV14	NA	TRBJ1-2	NA	TGTGCCAGCAGCCAAGATCGCGGGAACTATGGCTACACCTTC	CASSQDRGNYGYTF
TRBV18	NA	TRBJ2-4	few	TGTGCCAGCTCACCAAACGCAGGCACAAACATTCAGTACTTC	CASSPNAGTNIQYF
TRBV5-4	TRBD1	TRBJ2-5	NA	TGTGCCAGCAGTTCGAACAGGGGGCGGACACTCGAGACCCAGTACTTC	CASSSNRGRTLETQYF
TRBV6-5	NA	TRBJ2-7	NA	TGTGCCAGCAGTTACTCGTCAGGGGTGTCCTACGAGCAGTACTTC	CASSYSSGVSYEQYF
TRBV27	NA	TRBJ1-2	few	TGTGCCAGCAGTTTCACATACAGGTCAGGCTACACCTTC	CASSFTYRSGYTF
TRBV19	TRBD1	TRBJ2-7	NA	TGTGCCAGTAGGGCCGGGACAGGGGCTAGCCACGAGCAGTACTTC	CASRAGTGASHEQYF
TRBV6-5	TRBD1	TRBJ2-7	few	TGTGCCAGCAGTTACTCTGGGGCGACAGGGGTCAGCGAGCAGTACTTC	CASSYSGATGVSEQYF
TRBV19	TRBD1	TRBJ1-1	few	TGTGCCAGTAGAACAGGGGGCACGAACACTGAAGCTTTCTTT	CASRTGGTNTEAFF
TRBV30	TRBD1	TRBJ2-2	NA	TGTGCCTGGAATTTTTGGACAGGGGGGACCGGGGAGCTGTTTTTT	CAWNFWTGGTGELFF
TRBV7-2	TRBD2	TRBJ2-5	few	TGTGCCAGCAGCTTAGTTGCTAGCGGGAGGGAGACCCAGTACTTC	CASSLVASGRETQYF